The 9 T cell receptor beta chains listed next were all sequenced from one sample in a study of PD-L1 blockade in urothelial cancer. Profiling relied on immunoSEQ multiplex PCR, and the TCRdb table lists in-frame clones only, not all of them. The sample lists over 40,000 clones, around 82% occurring once. The sequencing used PBMCs, collected around atezolizumab (anti-PD-L1) treatment. These receptors came from a man aged 65 to 79 with urothelial cancer.

This clone appeared a single time. This chain uses TRBV29-1 with TRBJ2-7, with D maybe TRBD1 (5 bases). Germline values: CDR1 SQVTM, CDR2 ANQGSEA. The CDR3 covers 13 residues. Trimming left V 1 base short and J 6 bases short, with 13 bases between. This CDR3 reads CSVEVKKGFEQYF. The DNA for the CDR3 is TGCAGCGTTGAAGTTAAGAAGGGGTTCGAGCAGTACTTC.

The rearrangement links TRBV7-9 to TRBJ2-5; 8 bases match TRBD1. CDR3 length: 15 residues. After removal of 4 bases from V and 7 bases from J, the junction contained 11 bases not matched to a gene. The germline gives CDR1 SEHNR, CDR2 FQNEAQ (reference sequence). For the CDR3, the DNA is TGTGCCAGCAGCTACACCGGGACAGGCCACAGGACCCAGTACTTC. It specifies CASSYTGTGHRTQYF.

This chain joins TRBV2 and TRBJ2-1, with D maybe TRBD2 (5 bases). CDR1 SNHLY and CDR2 FYNNEI come from the germline V gene. V was clipped by 6 bases and J by 8 bases, with 20 bases between them. CDR3 length: 15 residues. CDR3 loop: CASRLGSGRIDEQFF. CDR3 nucleotides: TGTGCCAGCAGACTAGGATCTGGCCGCATCGATGAGCAGTTCTTC.

This clone was seen a single time. The rearrangement joins TRBV5-1 to TRBJ1-3; D remains ambiguous. V dropped 1 base and J dropped 4 bases, with 6 bases sitting between them. This CDR3 is 13 amino acids long. Per the germline V gene, CDR1 is SGHRS and CDR2 is YFSETQ. The chain's CDR3 is CASSLSEGNTIYF. Here the CDR3 DNA reads TGCGCCAGCAGCTTGTCTGAGGGAAACACCATATATTTT. Together with reference TRBV5-1 and TRBJ1-3, the CDR3 gives the full variable domain: KAGVTQTPRYLIKTRGQQVTLSCSPISGHRSVSWYQQTPGQGLQFLFEYFSETQRNKGNFPGRFSGRQFSNSRSEMNVSTLELGDSALYLCASSLSEGNTIYFGEGSWLTVV.

This sequence joins TRBV7-2 and TRBJ1-2; TRBD1 matches 9 bases. Germline V gene data show CDR1 as SGHTA and CDR2 as FQGNSA. Losses at the gene ends were 5 bases for V and 6 bases for J; bases not matched to a gene: 10. This CDR3 has 15 residues. CDR3 protein: CASSRTGAGRDGYTF. DNA of the CDR3: TGTGCCAGCAGCAGGACAGGGGCGGGTAGGGATGGCTACACCTTC.

This clone was observed a few times. The V call is TRBV7-7, the J call TRBJ2-1, with a weak D call TRBD2 (5 bases). CDR1 and CDR2 from the germline V gene are SSHAT and FNYEAQ (reference sequence). The CDR3 extends over 13 amino acids. The germline V and J ends were trimmed by 2 bases and 6 bases, with 8 bases remaining between them. CDR3 DNA sequence: TGTGCCAGCAGCTTATCGGGAAGCAATGAGCAGTTCTTC. Amino acid sequence: CASSLSGSNEQFF.

This clone occurred a few times. The chain carries TRBV4-2 and TRBJ2-1, with a tentative D call TRBD2 (5 bases). V was clipped by 1 base and J by 9 bases, with 13 bases between them. The CDR3 has 14 residues. Germline V gene lookup returns CDR1 LGHNA and CDR2 YNFKEQ. CDR3 nucleotide sequence: TGTGCCAGCAGCCAAGCCGAGGGCCGCAGTGAGCAGTTCTTC. The encoded protein is CASSQAEGRSEQFF.

This clone was seen more than once but under ten times. The chain uses TRBV2 and TRBJ2-7; D call uncertain. The CDR3 extends over 10 amino acids. V gave up 6 bases and J gave up 4 bases, with 4 bases separating them. Germline V lookup: CDR1 SNHLY, CDR2 FYNNEI. The CDR3 loop reads CASREYEQYF. The CDR3, as DNA: TGTGCCAGCAGAGAGTACGAGCAGTACTTC.

This chain uses TRBV9 with TRBJ2-3; possibly TRBD1 for D (5 bases). The CDR3 length is 14 residues. V was trimmed by 3 bases and J by 1 base, leaving 9 bases between them. Germline V gene lookup returns CDR1 SGDLS and CDR2 YYNGEE. The CDR3 DNA reads as TGTGCCAGCAGCGAGGGGCGACGCACAGATACGCAGTATTTT. It is translated as CASSEGRRTDTQYF.